These T cell receptor beta chains were read from a single sample in a study of blood T cell repertoires in COVID-19. Sequenced by immunoSEQ multiplex PCR; TCRdb stores in-frame clones only, minus some. The top ten hold roughly 0.72% of the sample, which has more than 400,000 clones, approximately 86% seen once. The sequenced material came from PBMCs or T cells enriched from blood (not recorded which). The receptors here all came from a woman aged 18 to 35 who had recovered from COVID-19. Each CDR3 is given with its conserved first and last residue. Fields, in order: D gene, V gene, J gene, clone size, CDR3 protein, CDR3 DNA. A D gene is named only where the DNA matches it firmly. Part of the rows lack a size; the others show once, few, many or a class for expanded clones.

d_gene: TRBD2; v_gene: TRBV5-4; j_gene: TRBJ2-7; abundance: .; CDR3aa: CASEVLRGEGSYEQYF; CDR3nt: TGTGCCAGCGAGGTGTTGCGGGGGGAAGGTTCCTACGAGCAGTACTTC
d_gene: .; v_gene: TRBV7-9; j_gene: TRBJ2-7; abundance: .; CDR3aa: CASSLEASISAGYEQYF; CDR3nt: TGTGCCAGCAGCTTAGAGGCTAGTATTAGCGCGGGCTACGAGCAGTACTTC
d_gene: .; v_gene: TRBV10-2; j_gene: TRBJ1-1; abundance: once; CDR3aa: CASSWAGDTEAFF; CDR3nt: TGCGCCAGCAGTTGGGCAGGGGACACTGAAGCTTTCTTT
d_gene: TRBD2; v_gene: TRBV18; j_gene: TRBJ2-7; abundance: .; CDR3aa: CASSPTSGDEQYF; CDR3nt: TGTGCCAGCTCACCGACTAGCGGGGACGAGCAGTACTTC
d_gene: .; v_gene: TRBV12-3/TRBV12-4; j_gene: TRBJ1-1; abundance: .; CDR3aa: CASSFEPGDEAFF; CDR3nt: TGTGCCAGCAGTTTTGAACCCGGGGATGAAGCTTTCTTT
d_gene: .; v_gene: TRBV6-1; j_gene: TRBJ1-1; abundance: .; CDR3aa: CASSELAVGTEAFF; CDR3nt: TGTGCCAGCAGTGAACTGGCCGTTGGCACTGAAGCTTTCTTT
d_gene: TRBD1; v_gene: TRBV7-2; j_gene: TRBJ2-5; abundance: .; CDR3aa: CASSRGQGGRETQYF; CDR3nt: TGTGCCAGCAGCCGGGGACAGGGTGGGAGAGAGACCCAGTACTTC
d_gene: .; v_gene: TRBV2; j_gene: TRBJ1-4; abundance: .; CDR3aa: CASHRHWRGENEKLFF; CDR3nt: TGTGCCAGCCATAGGCACTGGCGGGGGGAGAATGAAAAACTGTTTTTT
d_gene: .; v_gene: TRBV2; j_gene: TRBJ2-5; abundance: .; CDR3aa: CASSETGFATQYF; CDR3nt: TGTGCCAGCAGTGAAACAGGGTTTGCGACCCAGTACTTC
d_gene: TRBD1; v_gene: TRBV27; j_gene: TRBJ1-5; abundance: once; CDR3aa: CASSRPKGAGSQPQHF; CDR3nt: TGTGCCAGCAGTCGCCCGAAGGGGGCAGGAAGTCAGCCCCAGCATTTT
d_gene: .; v_gene: TRBV2; j_gene: TRBJ1-3; abundance: .; CDR3aa: CASTPSGLLNTIYF; CDR3nt: TGTGCCAGCACCCCGTCGGGACTTTTAAACACCATATATTTT
d_gene: .; v_gene: TRBV6-5; j_gene: TRBJ1-1; abundance: .; CDR3aa: CASLATGNTEAFF; CDR3nt: TGTGCCAGCCTTGCAACAGGGAACACTGAAGCTTTCTTT
d_gene: .; v_gene: TRBV6-2/TRBV6-3; j_gene: TRBJ2-3; abundance: .; CDR3aa: CASSTPPAGLADTQYF; CDR3nt: TGTGCCAGCAGTACGCCTCCCGCGGGGTTGGCAGATACGCAGTATTTT
d_gene: .; v_gene: TRBV5-1; j_gene: TRBJ2-7; abundance: .; CDR3aa: CASIPGPRSQEQYF; CDR3nt: TGCGCCAGCATCCCCGGCCCGAGGAGCCAGGAGCAGTACTTC
d_gene: TRBD1; v_gene: TRBV5-1; j_gene: TRBJ2-1; abundance: .; CDR3aa: CASSGTGQAYNEQFF; CDR3nt: TGCGCCAGCAGCGGGACGGGACAGGCCTACAATGAGCAGTTCTTC
d_gene: TRBD1; v_gene: TRBV5-1; j_gene: TRBJ1-2; abundance: .; CDR3aa: CASSLGGGGRESYTF; CDR3nt: TGCGCCAGCAGCTTGGGAGGGGGCGGACGTGAGAGCTACACCTTC
d_gene: TRBD1; v_gene: TRBV7-2; j_gene: TRBJ1-2; abundance: .; CDR3aa: CASSLARTGYGYTF; CDR3nt: TGTGCCAGCAGCTTAGCTAGGACAGGTTATGGCTACACCTTC
d_gene: .; v_gene: TRBV5-1; j_gene: TRBJ2-7; abundance: .; CDR3aa: CASSSSGGSYEQYF; CDR3nt: TGCGCCAGCAGCTCCAGTGGAGGATCCTACGAGCAGTACTTC
d_gene: .; v_gene: TRBV19; j_gene: TRBJ1-1; abundance: .; CDR3aa: CASSMGRDTSSGFF; CDR3nt: TGTGCCAGTAGTATGGGTCGGGACACCAGCTCGGGTTTCTTT
d_gene: TRBD2; v_gene: TRBV2; j_gene: TRBJ2-5; abundance: .; CDR3aa: CAASDDGGAKETQYF; CDR3nt: TGTGCCGCCTCAGACGACGGGGGGGCGAAAGAGACCCAGTACTTC
d_gene: .; v_gene: TRBV28; j_gene: TRBJ1-2; abundance: .; CDR3aa: CASSSGQRRYTF; CDR3nt: TGTGCCAGCAGTTCCGGACAGCGACGCTACACCTTC
d_gene: .; v_gene: TRBV5-1; j_gene: TRBJ1-4; abundance: .; CDR3aa: CASRPIPIQGVGEKLFF; CDR3nt: TGCGCCAGCAGACCTATCCCTATACAGGGTGTAGGGGAAAAACTGTTTTTT
d_gene: TRBD1; v_gene: TRBV5-4; j_gene: TRBJ2-7; abundance: .; CDR3aa: CASRSGTDDEQYF; CDR3nt: TGTGCCAGCAGATCCGGGACAGACGACGAGCAGTACTTC
d_gene: .; v_gene: TRBV19; j_gene: TRBJ1-6; abundance: .; CDR3aa: CASRSNSSPLHF; CDR3nt: TGTGCCAGTAGGTCCAATAGTTCACCCCTCCACTTT
d_gene: .; v_gene: TRBV19; j_gene: TRBJ1-4; abundance: .; CDR3aa: CASRGPLGQPNEKLFF; CDR3nt: TGTGCCAGTAGAGGTCCGCTTGGACAACCTAATGAAAAACTGTTTTTT
d_gene: .; v_gene: TRBV6-5; j_gene: TRBJ1-2; abundance: .; CDR3aa: CASSIEGAYGYTF; CDR3nt: TGTGCCAGCAGTATTGAAGGGGCCTATGGCTACACCTTC
d_gene: .; v_gene: TRBV3-1/TRBV3-2; j_gene: TRBJ1-4; abundance: few; CDR3aa: CASSQPYLNEKLFF; CDR3nt: TGTGCCAGCAGCCAACCCTACTTGAATGAAAAACTGTTTTTT
d_gene: .; v_gene: TRBV5-5; j_gene: TRBJ1-4; abundance: .; CDR3aa: CASSFGIMEGWWSEKLFF; CDR3nt: TGTGCCAGCAGCTTCGGGATAATGGAGGGCTGGTGGAGTGAAAAACTGTTTTTT
d_gene: TRBD2; v_gene: TRBV3-1/TRBV3-2; j_gene: TRBJ2-5; abundance: once; CDR3aa: CASSQDPTGTSGGAAETQYF; CDR3nt: TGTGCCAGCAGCCAAGATCCTACAGGGACTAGCGGGGGGGCCGCGGAGACCCAGTACTTC
d_gene: TRBD2; v_gene: TRBV5-4; j_gene: TRBJ2-2; abundance: .; CDR3aa: CASSLGTSGGTGELFF; CDR3nt: TGTGCCAGCAGCTTAGGGACTAGCGGAGGGACCGGGGAGCTGTTTTTT
d_gene: TRBD1; v_gene: TRBV19; j_gene: TRBJ1-2; abundance: .; CDR3aa: CATTRTGGNYGYTF; CDR3nt: TGTGCCACCACTAGGACAGGGGGCAACTATGGCTACACCTTC
d_gene: TRBD1; v_gene: TRBV5-6; j_gene: TRBJ1-6; abundance: .; CDR3aa: CASSPQGTAQNSPLHF; CDR3nt: TGTGCCAGCAGCCCGCAAGGGACAGCTCAAAATTCACCCCTCCACTTT
d_gene: TRBD2; v_gene: TRBV28; j_gene: TRBJ2-1; abundance: .; CDR3aa: CASSLAGGEQFF; CDR3nt: TGTGCCAGCAGTTTAGCGGGGGGTGAGCAGTTCTTC
d_gene: TRBD2; v_gene: TRBV4-1; j_gene: TRBJ2-3; abundance: .; CDR3aa: CASSQELAGALDDTQYF; CDR3nt: TGCGCCAGCAGCCAAGAGCTAGCGGGGGCGCTGGATGATACGCAGTATTTT
d_gene: .; v_gene: TRBV11-2; j_gene: TRBJ2-5; abundance: .; CDR3aa: CASSFAILQETQYF; CDR3nt: TGTGCCAGCAGCTTCGCTATACTTCAAGAGACCCAGTACTTC
d_gene: .; v_gene: TRBV12-3/TRBV12-4; j_gene: TRBJ2-3; abundance: .; CDR3aa: CATVTRDTQYF; CDR3nt: TGTGCCACCGTCACCAGGGATACGCAGTATTTT
d_gene: .; v_gene: TRBV27; j_gene: TRBJ1-4; abundance: few; CDR3aa: CASSLKRGGSINEKLFF; CDR3nt: TGTGCCAGCAGTTTAAAACGCGGGGGCAGCATTAATGAAAAACTGTTTTTT
d_gene: TRBD1; v_gene: TRBV3-1/TRBV3-2; j_gene: TRBJ2-1; abundance: .; CDR3aa: CASSPLQGDPSGQFF; CDR3nt: TGTGCCAGCAGCCCCTTGCAGGGGGACCCCAGTGGGCAGTTCTTC
d_gene: .; v_gene: TRBV29-1; j_gene: TRBJ2-2; abundance: few; CDR3aa: CSVRPLTGPTGELFF; CDR3nt: TGCAGCGTTCGACCCCTGACAGGACCCACCGGGGAGCTGTTTTTT
d_gene: .; v_gene: TRBV2; j_gene: TRBJ2-7; abundance: .; CDR3aa: CASSPWSYEQYF; CDR3nt: TGTGCCAGCAGCCCCTGGAGCTACGAGCAGTACTTC
d_gene: TRBD2; v_gene: TRBV18; j_gene: TRBJ2-7; abundance: .; CDR3aa: CASSPEGGGASYEQYF; CDR3nt: TGTGCCAGCTCACCGGAAGGCGGGGGGGCTAGCTACGAGCAGTACTTC
d_gene: TRBD1; v_gene: TRBV7-8; j_gene: TRBJ2-7; abundance: many; CDR3aa: CASSYGQGEGVYEQYF; CDR3nt: TGTGCCAGCAGCTACGGACAGGGAGAAGGGGTTTACGAGCAGTACTTC
d_gene: .; v_gene: TRBV28; j_gene: TRBJ2-5; abundance: .; CDR3aa: CASSLAGAKETQYF; CDR3nt: TGTGCCAGCAGTTTGGCAGGGGCGAAAGAGACCCAGTACTTC